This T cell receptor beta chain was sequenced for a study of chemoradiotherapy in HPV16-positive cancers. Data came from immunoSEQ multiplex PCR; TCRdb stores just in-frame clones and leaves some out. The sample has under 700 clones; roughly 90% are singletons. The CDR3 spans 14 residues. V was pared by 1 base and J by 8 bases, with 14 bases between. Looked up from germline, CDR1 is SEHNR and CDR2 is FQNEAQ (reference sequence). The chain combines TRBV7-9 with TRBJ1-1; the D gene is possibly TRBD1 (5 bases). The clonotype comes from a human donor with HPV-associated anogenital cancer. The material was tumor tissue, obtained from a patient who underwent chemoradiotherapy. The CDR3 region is CASSLGGRAAEAFF. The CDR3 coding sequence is TGTGCCAGCAGCTTAGGTGGCAGGGCGGCAGAAGCTTTCTTT.